What follows are 21 T cell receptor beta chains derived from one specimen sequenced in a study of T cell repertoires in cytomegalovirus infection. These receptors' targets are unknown. MiXCR, applied by TCRdb to the reads, yields one record per CDR3 protein. The sample records 700,000 to 950,000 distinct CDR3 sequences, approximately 29% being singletons. The specimen comprised cultured CD8+ T cells from PBMCs, sampled from culture after CMV antigen stimulation. The origin of the receptors is a human donor in good health (CMV status not recorded). Some clones in this sample may be carry-over from other donors' samples.

This clonotype was detected only a few times. The V and J genes are TRBV4-3 and TRBJ1-2; D gene uncertain. Germline CDR1 is LGHNA and CDR2 is YSLEER. This CDR3 spans 17 amino acids. The V gene lost 3 bases and the J gene lost 4 bases, with 21 bases spanning the gap. The CDR3 DNA is TGCGCCAGCAGCCAGTCTTTCGCCCGGGGAAACAGCTATGGCTACACCTTC. This translates into CASSQSFARGNSYGYTF.

This clonotype has at least ten counts. The chain carries TRBV7-8 and TRBJ1-5; D uncertain. Per the germline V gene, CDR1 is SGHVS and CDR2 is FQNEAQ. Trimming cost V 2 bases and J 0 bases, with 17 bases left between them. The length of the CDR3 is 18 residues. Here the CDR3 DNA reads TGTGCCAGCAGCTTATCCCCCCCCTGGCTTTATAGCAATCAGCCCCAGCATTTT. This gives the protein CASSLSPPWLYSNQPQHF.

The V gene is TRBV11-2, the J gene TRBJ1-1, with no clear D. This CDR3 contains 12 residues. Trimming left V 3 bases short and J 5 bases short, with 7 bases between. CDR1 and CDR2 from the germline V gene are SGHAT and FQNNGV. The CDR3 region is CASSFYVTEAFF. Written as DNA, the CDR3 is TGTGCCAGCAGCTTCTATGTAACTGAAGCTTTCTTT.

The rearrangement uses TRBV19 and TRBJ1-1; maybe TRBD1 (5 bases). Germline values: CDR1 LNHDA, CDR2 SQIVND (reference sequence). The CDR3 is made up of 14 amino acids. V was pared by 3 bases and J by 1 base, with 9 bases between. CDR3 region: CASSMAGTNTEAFF. CDR3 in DNA: TGTGCCAGTAGTATGGCAGGGACGAACACTGAAGCTTTCTTT.

Only a few counts were recorded for this clonotype. V gene TRBV27 combines with J gene TRBJ2-6; a possible D gene is TRBD1 (5 bases). The CDR3 totals 16 residues. Trimming stripped 2 bases from V and 4 bases from J, with 12 bases between. Germline assignment: CDR1 MNHEY and CDR2 SMNVEV (reference sequence). The CDR3 is CASSLQGLRGANVLTF. The CDR3 coding sequence is TGTGCCAGCAGTTTACAGGGTTTAAGGGGGGCCAACGTCCTGACTTTC. The full variable domain, with the rest looked up from reference TRBV27 and TRBJ2-6, is EAQVTQNPRYLITVTGKKLTVTCSQNMNHEYMSWYRQDPGLGLRQIYYSMNVEVTDKGDVPEGYKVSRKEKRNFPLILESPSPNQTSLYFCASSLQGLRGANVLTFGAGSRLTVL.

V usage is TRBV6-2 or TRBV6-3 and J usage is TRBJ2-1; TRBD2 aligns across 8 bases. The CDR3 sequence is 14 residues long. Looked up from germline, CDR1 is MNHEY and CDR2 is SVGEGT. Trimming took 7 bases from V and 7 from J; bases not matched to a gene: 9. In DNA, the CDR3 is TGTGCCAGCACCCTCCTAGCGGGCGTGAATGAGCAGTTCTTC. Encoded protein: CASTLLAGVNEQFF.

The genes are TRBV12-3 or TRBV12-4 and TRBJ1-4; 7 bases align to TRBD1. V lost 5 bases, J lost 6 bases, and 6 bases stayed unmatched. CDR3 length equals 14 residues. The CDR3 reads CASSLTGPDEKLFF. CDR3 coding DNA: TGTGCCAGCAGTCTGACAGGGCCGGATGAAAAACTGTTTTTT.

A word on this clonotype: The junction departs from the called germline gene at one end, perhaps through a read error. The V and J genes are TRBV7-2 and TRBJ1-2; no firm D call. The germline V gene encodes CDR1 SGHTA and CDR2 FQGNSA. The CDR3 has 14 amino acids. The DNA for the CDR3 is TGTGCCAACAGCCAAAAAGCCCGTAACTATGGCTACACCTTC. It is translated as CANSQKARNYGYTF.

Details on this clonotype: A much larger clone sits a single nucleotide away, making a read error possible. This sequence joins TRBV7-8 and TRBJ2-3; possibly TRBD1 or TRBD2 for D (5 bases each). The ends were cut back, 1 base at V and 0 bases at J, with 23 bases in the middle. CDR3 length: 20 residues. Germline values: CDR1 SGHVS, CDR2 FQNEAQ. The CDR3 DNA follows: TGTGCCAGCAGCTTAGGGTCTAGGATGGGGGTCCTAACTAGCACAGATACGCAGTATTTT. It specifies CASSLGSRMGVLTSTDTQYF.

This clonotype was recorded a few times. The J gene is TRBJ1-1, the V gene TRBV6-2 or TRBV6-3, with D maybe TRBD1 (5 bases). V shed 5 bases and J shed 4 bases, with 8 bases lying between them. CDR1 MNHEY and CDR2 SVGEGT come from the germline V gene. The CDR3 has 12 amino acids. DNA for the CDR3: TGTGCCAGCAGTCCGACAGCCACTGAAGCTTTCTTT. Its translation: CASSPTATEAFF.

For this clonotype: This may stem from a read error, because a much larger clone lies one nucleotide away. The chain recombines TRBV6-2 or TRBV6-3 with TRBJ1-2; D remains unclear. V dropped 5 bases and J dropped 0 bases, with 16 bases sitting between them. Germline V gene lookup returns CDR1 MNHEY and CDR2 SVGEGT. The CDR3 contains 16 residues. CDR3: CASSKALEKTNYGYTF. CDR3 in DNA: TGTGCCAGCAGTAAAGCTTTGGAGAAGACTAACTATGGCTACACCTTC.

The V gene is TRBV27, the J gene TRBJ1-5, with no clear D. Germline V gene sequence: CDR1 MNHEY, CDR2 SMNVEV (reference sequence). The length of the CDR3 is 14 residues. Trimming removed 5 bases at V and 6 bases at J, with 14 bases between. The CDR3 nucleotides read TGTGCCAGCAGTCCAGGTCGGCTTTTTCAGCCCCAGCATTTT. Protein product: CASSPGRLFQPQHF.

This clonotype was recorded a few times. This chain connects TRBV28 to TRBJ2-7; weak D call: TRBD2 (5 bases). The germline V gene encodes CDR1 MDHEN and CDR2 SYDVKM. The V end lost 3 bases, the J end lost 0 bases, and 12 bases lay between the germline ends. CDR3 size: 15 residues. The CDR3 is CASSFAGRSSYEQYV. The CDR3 DNA is TGTGCCAGCAGTTTTGCGGGTAGGAGCTCCTACGAGCAGTACGTC.

The chain combines TRBV6-6 with TRBJ2-7; D is tentatively TRBD1 or TRBD2 (6 bases each). Germline CDR1 and CDR2: MNHNY and SVGAGI (reference sequence). The V end was cut by 5 bases, the J end by 11 bases, with 25 bases between. The CDR3 is made up of 15 amino acids. The CDR3 reads CASSPSSKGGLSEYV. The CDR3 region has the DNA TGTGCCAGCAGTCCCTCATCGAAGGGGGGATTGTCGGAGTACGTC.

The rearrangement joins TRBV2 to TRBJ1-4; 8 bases map to TRBD1. Trimming at V came to 6 bases and at J to 8 bases, leaving 14 bases not matched to a gene. The CDR3 spans 16 residues. Germline V gene sequence: CDR1 SNHLY, CDR2 FYNNEI. The CDR3 spells CASRQGESYRGEKLFF. The DNA of the CDR3 is TGTGCCAGCAGACAGGGGGAATCCTACAGAGGGGAAAAACTGTTTTTT. The variable domain in full, completed from reference TRBV2 and TRBJ1-4, reads EPEVTQTPSHQVTQMGQEVILRCVPISNHLYFYWYRQILGQKVEFLVSFYNNEISEKSEIFDDQFSVERPDGSNFTLKIRSTKLEDSAMYFCASRQGESYRGEKLFFGSGTQLSVL.

In this sample, this clonotype turned up a few times. The CDR3 nucleotides read TGTGCCAGCAGCTTACGACAGGGGACGGATTGGAATGAGCAGTTCTTC. Encoded protein: CASSLRQGTDWNEQFF. This chain uses TRBV7-6 with TRBJ2-1; the match to TRBD1 covers 8 bases. Germline trimming cut 2 bases from V and 7 bases from J; bases unmatched to any gene: 10. This CDR3 region has 16 residues. Per the germline V gene, CDR1 is SGHVS and CDR2 is FNYEAQ.

This clonotype was detected a few times. This chain uses TRBV4-3 with TRBJ2-2; D not certain. Per germline, CDR1 LGHNA and CDR2 YSLEER. CDR3 size: 15 residues. Trimming pared 0 bases from V and 5 bases from J, leaving 10 bases between. CDR3 in amino acids: CASSQDLMSTGELFF. The CDR3 DNA sequence: TGCGCCAGCAGCCAAGACTTGATGTCGACCGGGGAGCTGTTTTTT.

The gene calls are TRBV7-3 and TRBJ2-3; no definite D call. Trimming took 0 bases from V and 6 from J, leaving 10 bases between them. Germline CDR1 and CDR2: SGHTA and FQGTGA. This CDR3 has 14 amino acids. For the CDR3, the DNA is TGTGCCAGCAGCTTAACGGGTGGGTCGGATACGCAGTATTTT. It encodes CASSLTGGSDTQYF.

This chain joins TRBV14 and TRBJ2-3; D not resolved. V lost 0 bases and J lost 2, with 6 bases in between. The CDR3 runs 14 residues. From germline, CDR1 is SGHDN and CDR2 FVKESK. The CDR3 protein is CASSQDGNTDTQYF. Written as DNA, the CDR3 is TGTGCCAGCAGCCAAGACGGAAACACAGATACGCAGTATTTT.

V and J are TRBV19 and TRBJ2-2, with D maybe TRBD1 (6 bases). Per the germline V gene, CDR1 is LNHDA and CDR2 is SQIVND (reference sequence). The CDR3 has 14 amino acids. V was trimmed by 3 bases and J by 7 bases, leaving 12 bases between them. CDR3 in amino acids: CASSIRQGLGELFF. DNA for the CDR3: TGTGCCAGTAGTATTCGTCAGGGGCTCGGGGAGCTGTTTTTT.

This clonotype was seen a handful of times. This chain connects TRBV27 to TRBJ1-2, with D possibly being TRBD1 (5 bases). Trimming took 5 bases from V and 6 from J, leaving 16 bases between them. Germline CDR1 and CDR2: MNHEY and SMNVEV (reference sequence). The CDR3 has 14 amino acids. The CDR3 coding sequence is TGTGCCAGCAGTCCCCTGAGGGGATGGGATGGCTACACCTTC. It translates to CASSPLRGWDGYTF.